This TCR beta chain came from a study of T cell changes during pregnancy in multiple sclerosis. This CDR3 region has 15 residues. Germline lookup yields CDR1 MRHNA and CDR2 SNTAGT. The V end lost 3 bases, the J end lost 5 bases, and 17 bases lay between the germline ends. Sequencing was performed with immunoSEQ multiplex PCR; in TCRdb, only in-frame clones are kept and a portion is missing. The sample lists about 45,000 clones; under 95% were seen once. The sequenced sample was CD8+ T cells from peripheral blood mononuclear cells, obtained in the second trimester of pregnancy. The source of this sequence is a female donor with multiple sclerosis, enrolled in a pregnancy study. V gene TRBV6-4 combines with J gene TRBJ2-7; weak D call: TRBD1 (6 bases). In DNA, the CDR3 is TGTGCCAGCAGTGATGTCTACAGGGCGAGGGACGAGCAGTACTTC. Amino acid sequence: CASSDVYRARDEQYF.